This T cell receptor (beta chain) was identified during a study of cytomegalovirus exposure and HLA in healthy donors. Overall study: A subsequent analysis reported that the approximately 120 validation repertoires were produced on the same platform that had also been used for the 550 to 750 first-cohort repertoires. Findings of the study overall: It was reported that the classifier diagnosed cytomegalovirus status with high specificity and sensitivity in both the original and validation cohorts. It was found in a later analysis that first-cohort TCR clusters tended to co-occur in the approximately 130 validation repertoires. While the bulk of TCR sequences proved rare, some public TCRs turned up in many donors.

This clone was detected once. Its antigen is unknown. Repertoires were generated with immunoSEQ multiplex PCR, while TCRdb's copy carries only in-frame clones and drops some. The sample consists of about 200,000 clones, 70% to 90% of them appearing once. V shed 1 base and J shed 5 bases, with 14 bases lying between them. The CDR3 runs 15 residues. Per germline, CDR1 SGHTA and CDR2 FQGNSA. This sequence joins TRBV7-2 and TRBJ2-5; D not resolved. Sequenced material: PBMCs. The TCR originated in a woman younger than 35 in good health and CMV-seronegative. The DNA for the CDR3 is TGTGCCAGCAGCTTAGGCGGCTTAGTCATGGAGACCCAGTACTTC. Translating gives CASSLGGLVMETQYF.